The text below deals with one T cell receptor (beta chain). Its specificity is unknown. A much larger clone differs from this one at a single base, so this may be a read error. Unique molecular identifiers were built into the TCR beta cDNA libraries. Input amounts of roughly 0.85 to 10 million T cells were used. These gave approximately 500,000 cDNA molecules, so each molecule approximated one T cell. TCRdb processed the PCR reads anew with MiXCR; each CDR3 protein has one entry. The table lists some 240,000 distinct CDR3 sequences, roughly a third of them singletons. The data derive from a study of post-analysis software for immune sequencing data. Study context: There were relapsing-remitting, secondary progressive and progressive-relapsing multiple sclerosis among the disease courses included. Study-wide results and caveats: Roughly five TRBV segments, including TRBV5-6, TRBV5-1 and TRBV20-1, were more frequent in patients than controls.

J was trimmed by 11 bases and V by 6 bases; bases with no gene match: 9. Germline CDR1 is MNHEY and CDR2 is SVGAGI. CDR3 size: 12 residues. This clonotype was sampled from a girl between 5 and 17 years old with multiple sclerosis. The chain couples TRBV6-5 to TRBJ2-5; 7 positions agree with TRBD2. What was sequenced was blood. The CDR3 DNA is TGTGCCAGCAGCCTTTCTGGGGAGGGGCAGTACTTC. Protein sequence: CASSLSGEGQYF.